The TCR beta chain under discussion was sequenced for a study of blood T cell repertoires in COVID-19. Study details: From T cells, B-cell-depleted T cells, or PBMCs came the material, which was cDNA or gDNA.

There are 13 residues in the CDR3. V lost 2 bases and J 7 bases, leaving 11 bases between the germline ends. Repertoires were generated with immunoSEQ multiplex PCR, while TCRdb's copy carries only in-frame clones and drops some. The profile covers 20,000 to 30,000 clones, with 85% to 90% appearing a single time and 7.6% taken by the ten largest. This chain joins TRBV12-3 or TRBV12-4 and TRBJ1-1, with D uncertain. Sequencing input: peripheral blood. The TCR originated in a human donor in a cohort sampled during active COVID-19. The CDR3 spells CASSLNPRDEAFF. CDR3 in DNA: TGTGCCAGCAGTTTAAACCCGAGGGATGAAGCTTTCTTT.